A single T cell receptor (beta chain) is shown here with its context. Its cognate antigen is unknown. The data were obtained in a study of cytomegalovirus exposure and HLA in healthy donors. Broader study findings: Most of the CMV-associated TCR beta chains (in a later analysis) appeared to be HLA-restricted. Most TCR beta V segments were productive about 90% or about 30% of the time in an earlier analysis. The HLA-A and HLA-B alleles of most subjects were reportedly predicted accurately from TCR beta sequences. As a later analysis showed, a missense DCLRE1C variant was linked to trimming of TCR beta V- and J-genes.

Trimming removed 4 bases at V and 4 bases at J, with 16 bases between. Looked up from germline, CDR1 is SGHTA and CDR2 is FQGNSA. This CDR3 comprises 15 residues. It was with 60 Vbeta and 13 Jbeta primers that the PCR ran. Sequenced by immunoSEQ multiplex PCR; TCRdb stores in-frame clones only, minus some. In the table there are some 160,000 clones, 9.4% of which are singletons. The V and J genes are TRBV7-2 and TRBJ1-1; D is unclear. Sequenced material: PBMCs. This TCR derives from a male donor in good health and CMV-seronegative. CDR3 residues: CASSWSLAMTTEAFF. CDR3 coding DNA: TGTGCCAGCAGCTGGAGTCTAGCTATGACCACTGAAGCTTTCTTT.